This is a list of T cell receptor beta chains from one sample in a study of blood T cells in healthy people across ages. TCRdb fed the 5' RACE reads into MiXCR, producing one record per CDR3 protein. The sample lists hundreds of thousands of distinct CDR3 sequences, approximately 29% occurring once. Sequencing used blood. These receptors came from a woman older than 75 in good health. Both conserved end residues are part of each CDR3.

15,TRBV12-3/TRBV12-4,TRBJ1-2,CASSFGDRANYGYTF
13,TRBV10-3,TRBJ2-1,CAISESLLAGTFF
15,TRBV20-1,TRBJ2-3,CSAPGTFLNTDTQYF
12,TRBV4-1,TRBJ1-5,CASSQDLGPQHF
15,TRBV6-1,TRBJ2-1,CASIFRGFAYNEQFF
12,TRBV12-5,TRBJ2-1,CASGFGKNEQFF
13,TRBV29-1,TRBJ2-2,CSGGQGAPGELFF
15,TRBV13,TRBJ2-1,CASSLGDSLTGEQFF
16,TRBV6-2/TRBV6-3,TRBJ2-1,CASSYSSTGVGYEQFF
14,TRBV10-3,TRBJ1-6,CAIRPGQVNSPLHF